This T cell receptor beta chain was captured by sequencing in a study of blood T cell repertoires in COVID-19. Assignments of participants to cohorts depended upon their own reported clinical history. The CDR3 is 14 residues long. Germline-derived CDR1 and CDR2 are SQVTM and ANQGSEA. The trim removed 6 bases at V and 1 base at J, leaving 4 bases unmatched. TCRdb keeps only in-frame clones here, not all; method: immunoSEQ multiplex PCR. The sample yields approximately 250,000 clones, about 91% seen once. The chain combines TRBV29-1 with TRBJ2-1, with 9 bases aligning to TRBD2. This clonotype was sampled from a woman aged 40 to 50 with acute COVID-19. Sequenced: PBMCs or T cells enriched from blood (not recorded which). The chain's CDR3 is CSVLAGRSYNEQFF. In nucleotides, the CDR3 is TGCAGCGTCCTAGCGGGGAGATCCTACAATGAGCAGTTCTTC.